A selection of T cell receptor beta chains follows, all from one sample in a study of blood T cell repertoires in COVID-19. Profiled with immunoSEQ multiplex PCR; TCRdb holds only in-frame clones, not every one. The sample lists 200,000 to 300,000 clones, about 91% occurring once. The source material was PBMCs or T cells enriched from blood (not recorded which). These receptors were collected from a woman aged 25 to 45 with acute COVID-19. CDR3s include the opening cysteine and the closing phenylalanine or tryptophan. A D gene is named only where the DNA matches it firmly. Only some rows state a clone size, as once, few, many or a class for expanded clones.

V,J,size,D,CDR3,DNA
TRBV3-1/TRBV3-2,TRBJ1-2,-,-,CASSQDPGTYGYTF,TGTGCCAGCAGCCAAGATCCAGGAACCTATGGCTACACCTTC
TRBV4-1,TRBJ2-1,-,-,CASSQLSNEQFF,TGCGCCAGCAGCCAATTATCCAATGAGCAGTTCTTC
TRBV7-9,TRBJ1-1,-,TRBD1,CASSSLSGRGDTEAFF,TGTGCCAGCAGCTCCCTTTCGGGCAGGGGGGACACTGAAGCTTTCTTT
TRBV3-1/TRBV3-2,TRBJ2-3,-,TRBD2,CASSQESSGGFRGTDTQYF,TGTGCCAGCAGCCAAGAGTCTAGCGGGGGATTTAGGGGCACAGATACGCAGTATTTT
TRBV25-1,TRBJ1-4,-,-,CASSEGRLGIHEKLFF,TGTGCCAGCAGTGAGGGGAGGTTAGGGATACATGAAAAACTGTTTTTT
TRBV5-1,TRBJ2-1,-,TRBD1,CASSPDRGSSYNEQFF,TGCGCCAGCAGCCCTGACAGGGGCAGCTCCTACAATGAGCAGTTCTTC
TRBV5-6,TRBJ1-6,-,-,CASSLPYSPLHF,TGTGCCAGCAGCTTGCCTTATTCACCCCTCCACTTT
TRBV11-2,TRBJ1-3,-,-,CASSQIRGSGNTIYF,TGTGCCAGCAGCCAGATCCGGGGTTCTGGAAACACCATATATTTT
TRBV10-3,TRBJ1-5,-,-,CAISESKGERPQHF,TGTGCCATCAGTGAGTCGAAAGGGGAACGGCCCCAGCATTTT
TRBV4-2,TRBJ2-5,-,TRBD1,CASSSDRVETQYF,TGTGCCAGCAGCTCGGACAGGGTGGAGACCCAGTACTTC
TRBV15,TRBJ1-5,-,-,CATSRGLGNQPQHF,TGTGCCACCAGCAGAGGACTCGGCAATCAGCCCCAGCATTTT
TRBV2,TRBJ1-3,once,-,CASVYSGNTIYF,TGTGCCAGCGTCTACTCTGGAAACACCATATATTTT
TRBV5-6,TRBJ1-2,-,-,CASRDASGWTF,TGTGCCAGCAGAGATGCCTCAGGGTGGACCTTC
TRBV5-6,TRBJ1-2,-,TRBD1,CASSFEGTGEGYTF,TGTGCCAGCAGCTTCGAAGGGACAGGAGAAGGCTACACCTTC
TRBV19,TRBJ1-5,-,TRBD1,CASSLGRGRESNQPQHF,TGTGCCAGTAGTTTGGGCAGGGGGCGAGAAAGCAATCAGCCCCAGCATTTT
TRBV5-1,TRBJ2-2,-,-,CASSLMAGKVTGELFF,TGCGCCAGCAGCTTGATGGCAGGGAAGGTCACCGGGGAGCTGTTTTTT
TRBV20-1,TRBJ2-3,few,TRBD2,CSASLAGRTDTQYF,TGCAGTGCCAGTCTAGCGGGCCGCACAGATACGCAGTATTTT
TRBV5-1,TRBJ2-6,-,TRBD1,CASTWTGGSGANVLTF,TGCGCCAGCACATGGACAGGGGGCTCTGGGGCCAACGTCCTGACTTTC
TRBV6-5,TRBJ1-2,-,TRBD1,CASSYSMATGGYGYTF,TGTGCCAGCAGTTACTCCATGGCAACAGGGGGATATGGCTACACCTTC
TRBV5-6,TRBJ1-2,-,TRBD1,CASSIDRGPNYGYTF,TGTGCCAGCAGCATTGACAGGGGGCCTAACTATGGCTACACCTTC
TRBV10-3,TRBJ1-1,-,-,CAIGPSQVAEAFF,TGTGCCATCGGGCCCTCCCAGGTCGCTGAAGCTTTCTTT
TRBV11-2,TRBJ1-2,-,-,CASSDAGFRGGYTF,TGTGCCAGCAGCGACGCAGGGTTTAGGGGTGGCTACACCTTC
TRBV5-6,TRBJ2-1,-,TRBD2,CASSPGTSGYNEQFF,TGTGCCAGCAGCCCCGGGACTAGCGGATACAATGAGCAGTTCTTC
TRBV19,TRBJ2-6,-,-,CASSMSRAGANVLTF,TGTGCCAGTAGTATGTCCAGGGCTGGGGCCAACGTCCTGACTTTC
TRBV6-5,TRBJ2-7,-,-,CASRKGTPLAIEQYF,TGTGCCAGCAGGAAAGGGACACCGCTCGCTATCGAGCAGTACTTC
TRBV19,TRBJ1-1,few,-,CASRNQANTEAFF,TGTGCCAGTAGGAACCAGGCGAACACTGAAGCTTTCTTT
TRBV25-1,TRBJ1-4,-,-,CASSEPSGLRVF,TGTGCCAGCAGTGAACCTTCGGGACTGAGGGTTTTT
TRBV3-1/TRBV3-2,TRBJ2-2,-,TRBD2,CASSQDGTSGAGELFF,TGTGCCAGCAGCCAAGATGGGACTAGCGGGGCCGGGGAGCTGTTTTTT
TRBV27,TRBJ2-1,-,TRBD1,CASSSWTGRNEQFF,TGTGCCAGCAGTTCCTGGACAGGGAGAAATGAGCAGTTCTTC
TRBV19,TRBJ1-5,-,TRBD1,CASSLAGGQGYNQPQHF,TGTGCCAGTAGTCTTGCGGGGGGACAGGGGTACAATCAGCCCCAGCATTTT
TRBV7-2,TRBJ2-7,-,TRBD2,CASSLGLAGGEQYF,TGTGCCAGCAGCTTAGGACTAGCGGGGGGCGAGCAGTACTTC
TRBV6-4,TRBJ2-1,-,TRBD2,CASSDLAGGNNEQFF,TGTGCCAGCAGTGATCTGGCGGGGGGGAACAATGAGCAGTTCTTC
TRBV20-1,TRBJ1-4,-,TRBD1,CSASQGAEISNEKLFF,TGCAGTGCTAGTCAGGGGGCGGAGATTTCTAATGAAAAACTGTTTTTT
TRBV6-2/TRBV6-3,TRBJ1-5,-,-,CASSLGGTAEGHF,TGTGCCAGCAGTCTCGGTGGGACTGCCGAGGGGCATTTT
TRBV4-2,TRBJ2-1,many,TRBD2,CASSQEGAGLAPFF,TGTGCCAGCAGCCAAGAGGGGGCGGGACTAGCCCCGTTCTTC
TRBV7-9,TRBJ1-4,-,-,CASSLQGEEKLFF,TGTGCCAGCAGCTTGCAGGGTGAGGAAAAACTGTTTTTT
TRBV5-5,TRBJ1-2,-,TRBD1,CASSLGSGTGYGYTF,TGTGCCAGCAGCTTGGGCTCCGGGACAGGGTATGGCTACACCTTC
TRBV3-1/TRBV3-2,TRBJ2-5,-,-,CASRLHQETQYF,TGTGCCAGCAGACTACACCAAGAGACCCAGTACTTC
TRBV2,TRBJ1-4,-,-,CASTQGGADEKLFF,TGTGCCAGCACCCAAGGGGGGGCGGATGAAAAACTGTTTTTT
TRBV29-1,TRBJ1-1,-,-,CSVVMPGNTEAFF,TGCAGCGTCGTCATGCCAGGGAACACTGAAGCTTTCTTT
TRBV5-1,TRBJ2-7,-,TRBD1,CASSIYPDRGLDYEQYF,TGCGCCAGCAGCATATACCCAGACAGGGGCCTTGACTACGAGCAGTACTTC